The 32 T cell receptor beta chains given below trace back to one sample, sequenced in a study of CD8 T cells in ankylosing spondylitis. TCRdb re-analysed the 5' RACE reads in MiXCR, keeping a single row per CDR3 protein. This repertoire shows 150,000 or so distinct CDR3 sequences, roughly 30% found once; its top ten account for about 6.3%. Sequencing was performed on synovial fluid, either unsorted or a sorted T cell fraction (not recorded which). The receptors come from a male donor with ankylosing spondylitis.

This clonotype was detected a few times. The rearrangement links TRBV5-1 to TRBJ2-2; 8 bases are a match to TRBD2. With 5 bases clipped from V and 4 bases from J, the junction kept 10 bases outside the gene matches. Germline loops: CDR1 SGHRS, CDR2 YFSETQ. The CDR3 sequence is 16 residues long. The CDR3 bases are TGCGCCAGCAGACTTACTAGCGGCCAAGCCACCGGGGAGCTGTTTTTT. Translated: CASRLTSGQATGELFF.

This chain links TRBV29-1 with TRBJ1-1; D gene unclear. Trimming took off 4 bases at V and 1 base at J, with 7 bases between the two ends. CDR1 is SQVTM, CDR2 ANQGSEA, per germline. The CDR3 runs to 12 residues. The CDR3 region has the DNA TGCAGCGTTGGCCGGACGAACACTGAAGCTTTCTTT. This translates into CSVGRTNTEAFF.

The chain links TRBV6-4 to TRBJ2-3, with TRBD1 matching over 10 bases. V was clipped by 2 bases and J by 1 base; unmatched bases: 0. CDR3 length equals 15 residues. Germline CDR1 MRHNA, CDR2 SNTAGT. Written as DNA, the CDR3 is TGTGCCAGCAGTGACGGGACAGGGGGCACAGATACGCAGTATTTT. Translation: CASSDGTGGTDTQYF.

This clonotype was counted only a few times. The chain employs TRBV5-1 and TRBJ2-5; D is tentatively TRBD1 or TRBD2 (6 bases each). The CDR3 has 16 amino acids. Germline V gene lookup returns CDR1 SGHRS and CDR2 YFSETQ. V dropped 0 bases and J dropped 2 bases, with 14 bases sitting between them. CDR3 protein: CASSLVQGGRQETQYF. CDR3 DNA sequence: TGCGCCAGCAGCTTGGTACAGGGAGGAAGGCAAGAGACCCAGTACTTC.

The V call is TRBV6-2 or TRBV6-3, the J call TRBJ2-2; 11 bases align to TRBD1. The V and J ends lost 5 bases and 4 bases, in that order; junction bases with no gene match: 3. Germline lookup yields CDR1 MNHEY and CDR2 SVGEGT. This CDR3 is built from 15 residues. CDR3 nucleotides: TGTGCCAGCAGTCGAGGGACAGGGGGCACCGGGGAGCTGTTTTTT. Amino acid sequence: CASSRGTGGTGELFF.

The V gene is TRBV10-2, the J gene TRBJ2-7; the D gene is possibly TRBD2 (6 bases). The CDR3 length is 15 residues. The germline V gene encodes CDR1 WSHSY and CDR2 SAAADI. V lost 7 bases, J lost 4 bases, and 20 bases lay in between. CDR3 sequence (DNA): TGCGCCAGCACCCGGGACTCCTCGGGGGATTACGAGCAGTACTTC. As protein: CASTRDSSGDYEQYF.

This clonotype was seen at least ten times. This chain connects TRBV2 to TRBJ2-2, with 11 positions matching TRBD2. CDR1 and CDR2 (germline): SNHLY, FYNNEI. The CDR3 has 15 amino acids. J was trimmed by 6 bases and V by 6 bases; bases with no gene match: 6. The CDR3 protein is CASRGTSGSPGELFF. Here the CDR3 DNA reads TGTGCCAGCAGGGGTACTAGCGGGAGCCCCGGGGAGCTGTTTTTT.

This chain links TRBV5-1 with TRBJ2-3, with 14 bases lining up with TRBD2. Germline CDR1 reads SGHRS; CDR2 reads YFSETQ. CDR3 length: 18 amino acids. The V and J ends lost 2 bases and 3 bases, in that order; junction bases with no gene match: 8. CDR3 sequence reads: CASSLQRTSGGKTDTQYF. In DNA, the CDR3 is TGCGCCAGCAGCTTACAAAGGACTAGCGGGGGGAAAACAGATACGCAGTATTTT.

This clonotype has more than one count but fewer than ten. The genes are TRBV28 and TRBJ2-3, with a tentative D call TRBD1 (5 bases). This CDR3 is built from 16 residues. Germline values: CDR1 MDHEN, CDR2 SYDVKM. V dropped 2 bases and J dropped 2 bases, with 14 bases sitting between them. The CDR3 spells CASSLQGVRPTDTQYF. The CDR3, as DNA: TGTGCCAGCAGTTTACAGGGTGTCCGCCCCACAGATACGCAGTATTTT.

J is TRBJ2-1 and V is TRBV19; 7 nucleotides agree with TRBD1. In germline, CDR1 is LNHDA, CDR2 SQIVND (reference sequence). This CDR3 has 15 amino acids. The V segment lost 5 bases and the J segment 8 bases; nucleotides outside the gene matches: 12. The CDR3 here is CASSPLGGVTDEQFF. CDR3 nucleotides: TGTGCCAGTAGTCCCCTAGGGGGCGTCACCGATGAGCAGTTCTTC.

This clonotype has more than one count but fewer than ten. V gene TRBV19 combines with J gene TRBJ1-1; TRBD1 agrees at 11 bases. The length of the CDR3 is 15 residues. Germline loops: CDR1 LNHDA, CDR2 SQIVND (reference sequence). Germline trimming cut 2 bases from V and 4 bases from J; bases unmatched to any gene: 3. The CDR3 DNA sequence: TGTGCCAGTAGTATACAGGGGACAGGGGGCACTGAAGCTTTCTTT. This sequence encodes CASSIQGTGGTEAFF.

This clonotype came up a few times. This chain connects TRBV18 to TRBJ2-1; D is tentatively TRBD1 or TRBD2 (5 bases each). From germline, CDR1 is KGHSH and CDR2 LQKENI. Deletions cut 2 bases from V and 8 bases from J, with 16 bases between. The CDR3 is made up of 15 amino acids. CDR3 sequence: CASSPTGTPADEQFF. In nucleotides, the CDR3 is TGTGCCAGCTCACCAACCGGGACCCCGGCCGATGAGCAGTTCTTC.

V usage is TRBV11-2 and J usage is TRBJ2-5; the match to TRBD2 covers 9 bases. Trimming cost V 7 bases and J 5 bases; bases outside gene matches: 5. Germline CDR1 reads SGHAT; CDR2 reads FQNNGV. The CDR3 sequence is 13 residues long. CDR3 sequence reads: CASKTSGGETQYF. In DNA, the CDR3 is TGTGCCAGCAAGACTAGCGGAGGGGAGACCCAGTACTTC.

This clonotype has just a few counts. The CDR3 sequence: CATSRDSAGAQHSNQPQHF. The CDR3, as DNA: TGTGCCACCAGCAGAGATTCGGCGGGCGCCCAACATAGCAATCAGCCCCAGCATTTT. The chain combines TRBV15 with TRBJ1-5; D remains unclear. The V gene's germline CDR1 is LNHNV and CDR2 YYDKDF (reference sequence). The CDR3 is 19 amino acids. The ends were cut back, 0 bases at V and 0 bases at J, with 18 bases in the middle.

The chain joins TRBV19 to TRBJ2-1; D is possibly TRBD2 (6 bases). V shed 4 bases and J shed 12 bases, with 19 bases lying between them. There are 14 residues in the CDR3. Germline CDR1 and CDR2: LNHDA and SQIVND (reference sequence). The CDR3 sequence is CASSKPSENRVQFF. CDR3 DNA sequence: TGTGCCAGTAGTAAGCCTAGCGAGAATCGCGTGCAGTTCTTC.

This clonotype was picked up a small number of times. The V call is TRBV11-1, the J call TRBJ2-7; 8 bases map to TRBD1. J was trimmed by 3 bases and V by 4 bases; bases with no gene match: 5. CDR1 is SGHAT, CDR2 FQDESV, per germline (reference sequence). This CDR3 is 14 amino acids long. CDR3 amino acids: CASSSGGRVYEQYF. The CDR3, as DNA: TGTGCCAGCAGCTCAGGGGGCAGGGTCTACGAGCAGTACTTC.

This clonotype was counted many times. The rearrangement uses TRBV7-2 and TRBJ2-7; D is ambiguous. V gave up 5 bases and J gave up 1 base, with 6 bases separating them. Germline V gives CDR1 SGHTA, CDR2 FQGNSA. The CDR3 is 12 residues long. The CDR3 protein is CASSGLSYEQYF. DNA for the CDR3: TGTGCCAGCAGCGGCCTATCCTACGAGCAGTACTTC.

The chain employs TRBV11-2 and TRBJ2-7; the match to TRBD1 covers 8 bases. The CDR3 runs to 15 residues. With 5 bases clipped from V and 5 bases from J, the junction kept 11 bases outside the gene matches. Germline lookup yields CDR1 SGHAT and CDR2 FQNNGV. CDR3 coding DNA: TGTGCCAGCAGCCCCGACAGGGGAAGGGGGCACGAGCAGTACTTC. Its translation is CASSPDRGRGHEQYF.

CDR3 nucleotide sequence: TGTGCCACCAGTGATTCGGCGGCTAACTATGGCTACACCTTC. This translates into CATSDSAANYGYTF. The chain couples TRBV24-1 to TRBJ1-2; no clear D. The CDR3 extends over 14 amino acids. Trimming took off 2 bases at V and 0 bases at J, with 6 bases between the two ends. Germline-derived CDR1 and CDR2 are KGHDR and SFDVKD.

The CDR3 loop reads CASSFIAGGGRETQYF. CDR3 coding DNA: TGTGCCAGCAGCTTCATAGCGGGGGGAGGACGGGAGACCCAGTACTTC. The chain carries TRBV7-2 and TRBJ2-5; 10 positions agree with TRBD2. Trimming took 3 bases from V and 5 from J; bases not matched to a gene: 9. The CDR3 is made up of 16 amino acids. Germline CDR1 SGHTA, CDR2 FQGNSA.

J is TRBJ1-4 and V is TRBV20-1; 11 bases line up with TRBD1. V was clipped by 6 bases and J by 7 bases; unmatched bases: 10. The germline V gene encodes CDR1 DFQATT and CDR2 SNEGSKA (reference sequence). The CDR3 runs to 15 residues. The CDR3 here is CSATRTGGAGEKLFF. CDR3 DNA sequence: TGCAGTGCGACCCGGACAGGGGGCGCGGGTGAAAAACTGTTTTTT.

This clonotype has a count of ten or more. This chain uses TRBV4-2 with TRBJ2-3; the match to TRBD2 covers 14 bases. Germline loops: CDR1 LGHNA, CDR2 YNFKEQ. V lost 4 bases, J lost 3 bases, and 3 bases stayed unmatched. This CDR3 has 16 residues. CDR3 coding DNA: TGTGCCAGCAGCCCAGGGACTAGCGGGGGAACAGATACGCAGTATTTT. Its translation is CASSPGTSGGTDTQYF.

This clonotype was observed at least ten times. This sequence joins TRBV7-3 and TRBJ2-2; D possibly matches TRBD1 or TRBD2 (6 bases each). With 5 bases removed from V and 6 bases from J, the gap between germline ends came to 22 bases. This CDR3 region has 17 residues. The germline V gene has CDR1 SGHTA and CDR2 FQGTGA. CDR3 protein: CASSPSGGGRLAGELFF. CDR3 nucleotide sequence: TGTGCCAGCAGCCCCTCCGGTGGGGGGCGGTTAGCCGGGGAGCTGTTTTTT.

This clonotype was recorded a few times. The chain joins TRBV6-5 to TRBJ2-7; weak D call: TRBD1 (6 bases). This CDR3 contains 15 residues. The germline V gene has CDR1 MNHEY and CDR2 SVGAGI. V lost 2 bases and J lost 3, with 14 bases in between. CDR3 sequence: CASSYGGRGLYEQYF. As DNA, the CDR3 is TGTGCCAGCAGTTACGGGGGCAGGGGCCTCTACGAGCAGTACTTC.

The V and J genes are TRBV24-1 and TRBJ2-1; perhaps TRBD2 as D (6 bases). Germline-derived CDR1 and CDR2 are KGHDR and SFDVKD. Trimming shortened V by 0 bases and J by 5 bases, and 16 bases separated the two germline ends. This CDR3 has 17 amino acids. CDR3 sequence (DNA): TGTGCCACCAGTGATTTGCCGACTAGTACTGAGAACAATGAGCAGTTCTTC. Translated, it gives CATSDLPTSTENNEQFF.

This clonotype was observed a few times. The V call is TRBV3-1, the J call TRBJ2-3; D gene ambiguous. The CDR3 has 13 amino acids. Germline loops: CDR1 LGHDT, CDR2 YNNKEL (reference sequence). The V and J ends lost 0 bases and 4 bases respectively, with 5 bases between them. The CDR3 here is CASSQDRSDTQYF. CDR3 DNA sequence: TGTGCCAGCAGCCAAGATAGGTCAGATACGCAGTATTTT.

The sample holds a few counts of this clonotype. The V and J genes are TRBV20-1 and TRBJ1-6; perhaps TRBD1 as D (6 bases). This CDR3 contains 15 residues. The germline V gene encodes CDR1 DFQATT and CDR2 SNEGSKA (reference sequence). Deletions cut 1 base from V and 7 bases from J, with 14 bases between. CDR3 sequence: CSARGTRQANSPLHF. CDR3 nucleotides: TGCAGTGCTAGAGGCACCCGACAGGCGAATTCACCCCTCCACTTT.

This clonotype came up many times. This chain links TRBV20-1 with TRBJ2-7; D call uncertain. Germline loops: CDR1 DFQATT, CDR2 SNEGSKA (reference sequence). V lost 7 bases, J lost 1 base, and 8 bases lay in between. CDR3 length: 11 residues. DNA of the CDR3: TGCAGTGTTCGCAGATCCTACGAGCAGTACTTC. It codes for CSVRRSYEQYF.

In its sample, this clonotype was seen a few times. The V call is TRBV3-1, the J call TRBJ1-1; perhaps TRBD1 as D (5 bases). Germline values: CDR1 LGHDT, CDR2 YNNKEL (reference sequence). V lost 4 bases and J lost 11, with 14 bases in between. The CDR3 loop spans 12 amino acids. The CDR3 is CASSRLAGGAFF. CDR3 in DNA: TGTGCCAGCAGCCGGCTCGCCGGGGGGGCTTTCTTT.

This clonotype was picked up many times. The chain links TRBV7-2 to TRBJ2-1, with 9 nucleotides matching TRBD1. The germline CDR1 and CDR2 sequences are SGHTA and FQGNSA. This CDR3 spans 15 amino acids. J gave up 3 bases and V 3 bases, and 3 bases lay outside the gene matches. In DNA, the CDR3 is TGTGCCAGCAGCTTGAGGGGACAGGGCTACAATGAGCAGTTCTTC. This gives the protein CASSLRGQGYNEQFF.

This clonotype has more than one count but fewer than ten. The V call is TRBV30, the J call TRBJ2-5; D unresolved. V was trimmed by 2 bases and J by 5 bases, leaving 12 bases between them. The CDR3 runs 13 residues. Germline V gene lookup returns CDR1 GTSNPN and CDR2 SVGIG (reference sequence). The CDR3: CAWSPVLSETQYF. CDR3 in DNA: TGTGCCTGGAGTCCCGTACTGAGTGAGACCCAGTACTTC.

This clonotype was observed many times. The gene calls are TRBV12-3 or TRBV12-4 and TRBJ2-2, with 7 bases identical to TRBD1. Trimming removed 5 bases from V and 5 bases from J; junction bases left unmatched: 8. The CDR3 covers 15 residues. The CDR3 coding sequence is TGTGCCAGCAGTCTGACAGGGAGAAGTACCGGGGAGCTGTTTTTT. This encodes CASSLTGRSTGELFF.